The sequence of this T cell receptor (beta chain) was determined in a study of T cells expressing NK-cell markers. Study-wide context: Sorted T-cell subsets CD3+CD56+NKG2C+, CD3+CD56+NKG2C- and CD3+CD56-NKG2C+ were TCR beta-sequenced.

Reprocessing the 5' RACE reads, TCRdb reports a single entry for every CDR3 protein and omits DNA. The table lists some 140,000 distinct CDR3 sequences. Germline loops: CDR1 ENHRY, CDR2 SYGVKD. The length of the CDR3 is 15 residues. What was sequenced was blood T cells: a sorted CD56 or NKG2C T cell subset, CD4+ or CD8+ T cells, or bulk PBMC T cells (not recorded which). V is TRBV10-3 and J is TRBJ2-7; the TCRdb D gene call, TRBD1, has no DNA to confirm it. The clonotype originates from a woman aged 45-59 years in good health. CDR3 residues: CAIRQLGPAGHEQYF.